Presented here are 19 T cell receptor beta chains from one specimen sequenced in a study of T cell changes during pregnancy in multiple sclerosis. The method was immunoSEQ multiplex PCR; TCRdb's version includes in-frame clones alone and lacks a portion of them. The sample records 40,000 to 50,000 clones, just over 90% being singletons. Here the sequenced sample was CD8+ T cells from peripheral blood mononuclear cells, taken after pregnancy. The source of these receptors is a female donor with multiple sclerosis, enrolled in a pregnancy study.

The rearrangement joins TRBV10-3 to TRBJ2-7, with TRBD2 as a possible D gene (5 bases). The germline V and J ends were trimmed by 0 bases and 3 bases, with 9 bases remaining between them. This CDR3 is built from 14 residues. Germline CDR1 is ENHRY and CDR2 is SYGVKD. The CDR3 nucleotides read TGTGCCATCAGTGAGTCGAGAGGAGGCTACGAGCAGTACTTC. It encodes CAISESRGGYEQYF.

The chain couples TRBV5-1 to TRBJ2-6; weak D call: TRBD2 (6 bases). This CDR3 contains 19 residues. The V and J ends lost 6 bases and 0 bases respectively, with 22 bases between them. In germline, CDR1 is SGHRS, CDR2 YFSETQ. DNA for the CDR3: TGCGCCAGCACGGACCCGGGGGACGCACCTTACTCTGGGGCCAACGTCCTGACTTTC. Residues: CASTDPGDAPYSGANVLTF.

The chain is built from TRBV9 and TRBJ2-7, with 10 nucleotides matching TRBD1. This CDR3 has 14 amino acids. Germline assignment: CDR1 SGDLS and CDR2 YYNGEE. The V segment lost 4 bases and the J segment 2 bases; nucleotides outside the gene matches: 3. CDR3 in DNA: TGTGCCAGCAGCTTGGGACAGGGGACCTACGAGCAGTACTTC. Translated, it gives CASSLGQGTYEQYF.

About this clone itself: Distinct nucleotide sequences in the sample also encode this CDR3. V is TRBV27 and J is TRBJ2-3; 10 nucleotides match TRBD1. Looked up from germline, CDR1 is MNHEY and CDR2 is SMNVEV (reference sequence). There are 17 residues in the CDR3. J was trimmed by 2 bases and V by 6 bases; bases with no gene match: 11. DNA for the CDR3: TGTGCCAGCAGCATCTTGCCGGGACAGGGGTTCACAGATACGCAGTATTTT. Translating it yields CASSILPGQGFTDTQYF.

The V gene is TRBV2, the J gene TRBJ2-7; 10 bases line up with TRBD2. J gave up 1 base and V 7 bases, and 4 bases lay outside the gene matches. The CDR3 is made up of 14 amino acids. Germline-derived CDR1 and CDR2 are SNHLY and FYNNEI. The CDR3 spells CASTSLAGSYEQYF. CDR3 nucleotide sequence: TGTGCCAGCACGTCACTAGCGGGGTCCTACGAGCAGTACTTC.

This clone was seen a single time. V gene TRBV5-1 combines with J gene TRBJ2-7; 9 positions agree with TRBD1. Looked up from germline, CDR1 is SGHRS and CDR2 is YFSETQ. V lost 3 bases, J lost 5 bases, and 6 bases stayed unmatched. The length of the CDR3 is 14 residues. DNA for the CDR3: TGCGCCAGCAGCTGGGGACAGGGTAGGGACGAGCAGTACTTC. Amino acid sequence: CASSWGQGRDEQYF. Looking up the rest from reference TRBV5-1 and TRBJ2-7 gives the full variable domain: KAGVTQTPRYLIKTRGQQVTLSCSPISGHRSVSWYQQTPGQGLQFLFEYFSETQRNKGNFPGRFSGRQFSNSRSEMNVSTLELGDSALYLCASSWGQGRDEQYFGPGTRLTVT.

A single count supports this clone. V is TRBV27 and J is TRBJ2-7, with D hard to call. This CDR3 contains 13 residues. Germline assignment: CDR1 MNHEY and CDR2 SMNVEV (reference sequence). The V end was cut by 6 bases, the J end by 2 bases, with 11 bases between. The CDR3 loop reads CASRSRATYEQYF. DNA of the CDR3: TGTGCCAGCAGGAGTAGAGCCACCTACGAGCAGTACTTC.

CDR3 amino acids: CASRNGLSYEQYF. The CDR3 nucleotides are TGTGCCAGCAGGAACGGACTCTCCTACGAGCAGTACTTC. The chain couples TRBV27 to TRBJ2-7; D is possibly TRBD2 (5 bases). This CDR3 region has 13 residues. Trimming pared 6 bases from V and 0 bases from J, leaving 9 bases between. CDR1 is MNHEY, CDR2 SMNVEV, per germline (reference sequence).

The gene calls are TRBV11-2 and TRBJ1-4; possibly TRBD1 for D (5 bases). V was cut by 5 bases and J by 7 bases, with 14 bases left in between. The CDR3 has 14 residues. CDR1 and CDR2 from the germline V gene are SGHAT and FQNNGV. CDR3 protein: CASSESSGVEKLFF. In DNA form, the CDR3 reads TGTGCCAGCAGCGAGTCCTCGGGGGTTGAAAAACTGTTTTTT.

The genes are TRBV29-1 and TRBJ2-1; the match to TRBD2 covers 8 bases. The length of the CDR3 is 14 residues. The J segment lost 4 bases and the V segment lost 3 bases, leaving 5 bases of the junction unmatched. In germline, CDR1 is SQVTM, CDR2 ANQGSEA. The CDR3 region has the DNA TGCAGCGTTGATTCTAGCGGGCCATACAATGAGCAGTTCTTC. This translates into CSVDSSGPYNEQFF.

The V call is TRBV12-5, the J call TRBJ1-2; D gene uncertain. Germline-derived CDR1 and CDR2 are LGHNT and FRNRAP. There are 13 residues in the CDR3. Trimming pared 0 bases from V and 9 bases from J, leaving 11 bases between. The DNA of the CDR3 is TGTGCTAGTGGTTTGGTAGAGGGAACTCGCTACACCTTC. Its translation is CASGLVEGTRYTF.

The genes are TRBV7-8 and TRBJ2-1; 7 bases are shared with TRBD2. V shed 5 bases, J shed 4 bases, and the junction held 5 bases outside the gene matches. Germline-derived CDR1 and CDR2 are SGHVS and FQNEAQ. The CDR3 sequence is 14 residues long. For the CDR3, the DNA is TGTGCCAGCAGCCCTAGCGGTCCATACAATGAGCAGTTCTTC. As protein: CASSPSGPYNEQFF.

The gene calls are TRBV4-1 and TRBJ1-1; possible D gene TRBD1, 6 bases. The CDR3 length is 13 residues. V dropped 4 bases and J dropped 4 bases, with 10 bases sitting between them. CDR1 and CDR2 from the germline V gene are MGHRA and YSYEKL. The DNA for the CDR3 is TGCGCCAGCAGCCCCACAGGGCCCACTGAAGCTTTCTTT. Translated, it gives CASSPTGPTEAFF.

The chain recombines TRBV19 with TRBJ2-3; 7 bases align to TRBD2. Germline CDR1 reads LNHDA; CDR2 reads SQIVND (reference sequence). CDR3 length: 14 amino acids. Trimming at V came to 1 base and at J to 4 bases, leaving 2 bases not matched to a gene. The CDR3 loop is CASSIVLAADTQYF. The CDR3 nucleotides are TGTGCCAGTAGTATAGTCCTAGCGGCAGATACGCAGTATTTT.

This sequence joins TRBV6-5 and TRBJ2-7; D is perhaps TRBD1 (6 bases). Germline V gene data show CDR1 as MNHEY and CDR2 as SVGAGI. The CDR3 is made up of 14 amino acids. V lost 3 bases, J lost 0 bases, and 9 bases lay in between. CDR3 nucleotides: TGTGCCAGCAGTTATCAGGGGTACTCCTACGAGCAGTACTTC. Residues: CASSYQGYSYEQYF.

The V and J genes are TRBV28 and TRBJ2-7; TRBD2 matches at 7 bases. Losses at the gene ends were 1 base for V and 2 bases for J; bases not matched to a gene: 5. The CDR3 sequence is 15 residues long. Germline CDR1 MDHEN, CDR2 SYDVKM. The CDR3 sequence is CASSLSTGGPYEQYF. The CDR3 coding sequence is TGTGCCAGCAGTTTATCCACGGGGGGACCCTACGAGCAGTACTTC.

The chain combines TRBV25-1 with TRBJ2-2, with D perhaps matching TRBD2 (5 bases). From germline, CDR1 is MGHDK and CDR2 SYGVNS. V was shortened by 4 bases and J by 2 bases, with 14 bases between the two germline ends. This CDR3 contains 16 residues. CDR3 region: CASSGPEADNTGELFF. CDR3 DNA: TGTGCCAGCAGTGGGCCGGAGGCGGACAACACCGGGGAGCTGTTTTTT. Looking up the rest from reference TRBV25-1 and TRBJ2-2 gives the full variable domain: EADIYQTPRYLVIGTGKKITLECSQTMGHDKMYWYQQDPGMELHLIHYSYGVNSTEKGDLSSESTVSRIRTEHFPLTLESARPSHTSQYLCASSGPEADNTGELFFGEGSRLTVL.

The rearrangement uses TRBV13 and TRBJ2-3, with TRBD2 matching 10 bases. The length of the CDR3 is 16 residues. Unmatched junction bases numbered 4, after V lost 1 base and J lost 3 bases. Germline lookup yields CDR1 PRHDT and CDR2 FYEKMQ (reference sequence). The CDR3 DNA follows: TGTGCCAGCAGCTTAGCACTAGCGGGGAGGACAGATACGCAGTATTTT. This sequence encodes CASSLALAGRTDTQYF.

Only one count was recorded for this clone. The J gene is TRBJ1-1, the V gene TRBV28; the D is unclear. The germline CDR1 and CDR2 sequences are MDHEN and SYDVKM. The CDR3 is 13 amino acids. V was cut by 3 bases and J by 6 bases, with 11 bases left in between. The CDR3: CASSLAGFAEAFF. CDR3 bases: TGTGCCAGCAGTTTGGCGGGGTTCGCTGAAGCTTTCTTT. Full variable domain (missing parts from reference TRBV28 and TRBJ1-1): DVKVTQSSRYLVKRTGEKVFLECVQDMDHENMFWYRQDPGLGLRLIYFSYDVKMKEKGDIPEGYSVSREKKERFSLILESASTNQTSMYLCASSLAGFAEAFFGQGTRLTVV.